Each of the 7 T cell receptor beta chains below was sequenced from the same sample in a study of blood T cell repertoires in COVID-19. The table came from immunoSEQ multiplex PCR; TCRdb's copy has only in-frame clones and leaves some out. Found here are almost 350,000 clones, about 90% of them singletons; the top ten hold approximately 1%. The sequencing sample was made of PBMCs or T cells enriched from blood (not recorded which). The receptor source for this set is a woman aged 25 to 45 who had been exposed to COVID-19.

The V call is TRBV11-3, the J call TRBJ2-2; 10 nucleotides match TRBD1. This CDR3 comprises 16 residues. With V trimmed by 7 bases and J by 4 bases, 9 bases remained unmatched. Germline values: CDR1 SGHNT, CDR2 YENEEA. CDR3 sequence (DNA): TGTGCCAGCAACTTCGGACAGGGGGATGGCACCGGGGAGCTGTTTTTT. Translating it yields CASNFGQGDGTGELFF.

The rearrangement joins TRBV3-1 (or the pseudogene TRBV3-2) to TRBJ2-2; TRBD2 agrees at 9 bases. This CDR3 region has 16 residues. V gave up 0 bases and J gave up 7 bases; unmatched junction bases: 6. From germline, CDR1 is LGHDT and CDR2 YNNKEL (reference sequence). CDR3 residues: CASSQDWTSVFGELFF. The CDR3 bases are TGTGCCAGCAGCCAAGACTGGACTAGCGTCTTCGGGGAGCTGTTTTTT.

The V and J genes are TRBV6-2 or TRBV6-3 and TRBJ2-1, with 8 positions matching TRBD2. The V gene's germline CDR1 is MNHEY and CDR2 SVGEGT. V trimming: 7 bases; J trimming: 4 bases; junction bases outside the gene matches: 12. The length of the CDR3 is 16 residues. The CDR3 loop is CASTPTGGRSYNEQFF. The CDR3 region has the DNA TGTGCCAGCACCCCTACAGGCGGGAGGTCGTACAATGAGCAGTTCTTC.

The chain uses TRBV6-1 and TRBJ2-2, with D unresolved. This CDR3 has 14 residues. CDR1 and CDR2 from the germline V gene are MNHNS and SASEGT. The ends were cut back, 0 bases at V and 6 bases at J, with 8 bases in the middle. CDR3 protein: CASSEALGPGELFF. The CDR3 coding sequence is TGTGCCAGCAGTGAAGCATTGGGCCCCGGGGAGCTGTTTTTT.

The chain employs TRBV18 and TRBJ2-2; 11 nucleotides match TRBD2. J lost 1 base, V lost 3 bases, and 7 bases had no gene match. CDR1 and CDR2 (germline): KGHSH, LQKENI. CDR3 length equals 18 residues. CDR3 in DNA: TGTGCCAGCTCACCGACCGGGACTAGCGGATGGAACACCGGGGAGCTGTTTTTT. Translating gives CASSPTGTSGWNTGELFF.

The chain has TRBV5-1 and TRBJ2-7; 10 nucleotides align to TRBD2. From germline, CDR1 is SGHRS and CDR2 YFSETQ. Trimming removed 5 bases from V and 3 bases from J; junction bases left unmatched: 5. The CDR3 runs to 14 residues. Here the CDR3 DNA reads TGCGCCAGCAGACCCGGGACTAGCGTCTACGAGCAGTACTTC. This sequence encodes CASRPGTSVYEQYF.

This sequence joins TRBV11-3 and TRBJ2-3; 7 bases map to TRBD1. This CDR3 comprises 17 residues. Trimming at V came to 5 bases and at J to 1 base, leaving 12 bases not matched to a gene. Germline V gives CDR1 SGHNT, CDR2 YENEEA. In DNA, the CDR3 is TGTGCCAGCAGCGGCCGACAGGGTTATAGCGGCACAGATACGCAGTATTTT. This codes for CASSGRQGYSGTDTQYF.